One sample yielded the 14 T cell receptor beta chains listed below, sequenced in a study of T cells in Graves' hyperthyroidism and ophthalmopathy. TCR beta CDR3 regions were amplified from RNA transcripts. During a first-round RT-PCR of the TCR CDR3, the HTBI primer set was used. TCRdb processed the multiplex PCR reads anew with MiXCR; each CDR3 protein has one entry. The data contain hundreds of thousands of distinct CDR3 sequences, approximately 15% of them seen just once; the ten biggest clones take up around a quarter. The specimen was blood. The receptors originated from a woman between 18 and 30 years old with Graves' hyperthyroidism that later progressed to Graves' ophthalmopathy.

V usage is TRBV5-1 and J usage is TRBJ2-5; 11 bases match TRBD1. The ends lost 3 bases at V and 5 bases at J; junction bases unmatched: 6. This CDR3 region has 15 residues. In germline, CDR1 is SGHRS, CDR2 YFSETQ. The chain's CDR3 is CASSSDRGLGETQYF. The CDR3 nucleotides are TGCGCCAGCAGCTCGGACAGGGGGCTGGGGGAGACCCAGTACTTC.

This clonotype was seen many times. The rearrangement joins TRBV2 to TRBJ2-7; TRBD1 might be the D (7 bases). The germline CDR1 and CDR2 sequences are SNHLY and FYNNEI. CDR3 size: 14 residues. Trimming cost V 6 bases and J 3 bases, with 15 bases left between them. Written as DNA, the CDR3 is TGTGCCAGCAGACTAGCCCGGGACAGCTACGAGCAGTACTTC. It yields the protein CASRLARDSYEQYF.

In this sample, this clonotype turned up many times. The chain combines TRBV28 with TRBJ2-7; 10 positions agree with TRBD1. Germline CDR1 and CDR2: MDHEN and SYDVKM. The CDR3 covers 16 residues. V shed 3 bases and J 4 bases; nucleotides not matched to a gene: 9. CDR3 in DNA: TGTGCCAGCAGTTTGGTGGGACAGGGGAGGAGGTACGAGCAGTACTTC. Protein product: CASSLVGQGRRYEQYF.

CDR3: CASSRVQIRNTIYF. CDR3 nucleotide sequence: TGTGCCAGCTCACGGGTACAGATTAGAAACACCATATATTTT. The chain carries TRBV18 and TRBJ1-3; D not certain. The CDR3 has 14 amino acids. Germline V gives CDR1 KGHSH, CDR2 LQKENI. V was shortened by 4 bases and J by 5 bases, with 12 bases between the two germline ends.

This chain joins TRBV2 and TRBJ2-1, with 8 bases fitting TRBD2. V shed 6 bases, J shed 3 bases, and the junction held 4 bases outside the gene matches. The CDR3 totals 14 residues. Germline V gene sequence: CDR1 SNHLY, CDR2 FYNNEI. As DNA, the CDR3 is TGTGCCAGCAGCAAGCTAGCGGGCTACAATGAGCAGTTCTTC. As protein: CASSKLAGYNEQFF.

This clonotype was seen many times. V is TRBV7-2 and J is TRBJ2-1; D possibly matches TRBD1 or TRBD2 (5 bases each). This CDR3 has 14 residues. Germline V gene lookup returns CDR1 SGHTA and CDR2 FQGNSA. Trimming took off 3 bases at V and 8 bases at J, with 14 bases between the two ends. DNA of the CDR3: TGTGCCAGCAGCTTTTTGGGACCTCACCATGAGCAGTTCTTC. Translation gives CASSFLGPHHEQFF.

This chain links TRBV7-2 with TRBJ2-7, with TRBD2 matching 12 bases. Trimming removed 5 bases from V and 3 bases from J; junction bases left unmatched: 5. The length of the CDR3 is 15 residues. Germline V gene lookup returns CDR1 SGHTA and CDR2 FQGNSA. The CDR3, as DNA: TGTGCCAGCAGCCTTTGGACTAGCGGGATCTACGAGCAGTACTTC. It specifies CASSLWTSGIYEQYF.

This clonotype was seen many times. The J gene is TRBJ2-7, the V gene TRBV12-3 or TRBV12-4, with 7 bases identical to TRBD2. This CDR3 is 13 amino acids long. V shed 3 bases and J 3 bases; nucleotides not matched to a gene: 2. The CDR3 bases are TGTGCCAGCAGTTTTGCGGGGGACTACGAGCAGTACTTC. It codes for CASSFAGDYEQYF.

The chain recombines TRBV10-3 with TRBJ2-7; TRBD2 matches at 7 bases. CDR3 size: 13 residues. Unmatched junction bases numbered 6, after V lost 0 bases and J lost 10 bases. Germline-derived CDR1 and CDR2 are ENHRY and SYGVKD. The CDR3 DNA is TGTGCCATCAGTGAGTCGTTACGGGAGGAACAGTACTTC. As protein: CAISESLREEQYF.

There are many counts of this clonotype. V usage is TRBV15 and J usage is TRBJ2-7; 11 positions agree with TRBD2. Per the germline V gene, CDR1 is LNHNV and CDR2 is YYDKDF (reference sequence). There are 17 residues in the CDR3. With 2 bases clipped from V and 0 bases from J, the junction kept 6 bases outside the gene matches. The CDR3 protein is CATSRLGLAGHSYEQYF. CDR3 DNA sequence: TGTGCCACCAGCAGACTAGGACTAGCGGGCCACTCCTACGAGCAGTACTTC.

This clonotype was counted ten times or more. The chain carries TRBV4-1 and TRBJ2-7; the match to TRBD2 covers 11 bases. The germline gives CDR1 MGHRA, CDR2 YSYEKL. The length of the CDR3 is 15 residues. The V and J ends lost 1 base and 2 bases, in that order; junction bases with no gene match: 1. CDR3 residues: CASSQGTSGPYEQYF. The CDR3 DNA reads as TGCGCCAGCAGCCAAGGGACTAGCGGGCCCTACGAGCAGTACTTC.

This clonotype was detected only a few times. This sequence joins TRBV20-1 and TRBJ2-7; D possibly corresponds to TRBD1 (7 bases). Germline V gene lookup returns CDR1 DFQATT and CDR2 SNEGSKA (reference sequence). This CDR3 region has 14 residues. V lost 0 bases and J 4 bases, leaving 13 bases between the germline ends. For the CDR3, the DNA is TGCAGTGCTAGAGATTACAGGGGAGGTTACGAGCAGTACTTC. Translated: CSARDYRGGYEQYF.

This clonotype was recorded a few times. The V gene is TRBV6-5, the J gene TRBJ2-7, with D perhaps given as TRBD1 or TRBD2 (5 bases each). CDR1 and CDR2 (germline): MNHEY, SVGAGI. The V end was cut by 0 bases, the J end by 2 bases, with 8 bases between. The length of the CDR3 is 14 residues. The CDR3 sequence is CASSYSRGTYEQYF. In DNA, the CDR3 is TGTGCCAGCAGTTACTCGAGGGGAACCTACGAGCAGTACTTC.

The chain employs TRBV5-1 and TRBJ1-6; D possibly corresponds to TRBD1 (6 bases). The CDR3 totals 16 residues. Germline assignment: CDR1 SGHRS and CDR2 YFSETQ. Trimming took off 0 bases at V and 5 bases at J, with 12 bases between the two ends. The CDR3 DNA is TGCGCCAGCAGCTTGGGCGGGGGACACCATAATTCACCCCTCCACTTT. As protein: CASSLGGGHHNSPLHF.